Following are 20 T cell receptor beta chains from one sample sequenced in a study of persistence of HIV-infected CD4 T cells. The antigens of these receptors remain unknown. Cells were stimulated nonspecifically with anti-CD3/anti-CD28 magnetic beads. CD4+ T cells upregulating both CD40 ligand and CD69 were sorted as responding cells. The libraries were made with immunoSEQ version 4 in survey mode. The data were produced by immunoSEQ multiplex PCR, yet TCRdb's version contains in-frame clones alone and is incomplete. The sample lists about 46,000 clones; 85% to 90% were seen once. The material was CD4+ T cells sorted from PBMCs after roughly 18-hour stimulation, obtained from a patient who received antiretroviral therapy. All receptors come from an adult woman with HIV who was CMV-seropositive.

The chain combines TRBV15 with TRBJ1-6; perhaps TRBD1 as D (5 bases). Trimming removed 3 bases at V and 9 bases at J, with 15 bases between. Germline assignment: CDR1 LNHNV and CDR2 YYDKDF (reference sequence). The CDR3 totals 15 residues. In nucleotides, the CDR3 is TGTGCCACCAGCAGGCCACGGGGCGGGGGTTCACCCCTCCACTTT. It encodes CATSRPRGGGSPLHF.

The V and J genes are TRBV2 and TRBJ2-4; D call uncertain. Trimming took off 7 bases at V and 0 bases at J, with 10 bases between the two ends. This CDR3 region has 14 residues. Germline values: CDR1 SNHLY, CDR2 FYNNEI. CDR3 sequence reads: CASKLDSAKNIQYF. CDR3 nucleotides: TGTGCCAGCAAGTTGGATTCAGCCAAAAACATTCAGTACTTC.

The chain carries TRBV19 and TRBJ2-1, with D perhaps TRBD2 (6 bases). Trimming removed 4 bases at V and 5 bases at J, with 18 bases between. This CDR3 comprises 16 residues. Germline lookup yields CDR1 LNHDA and CDR2 SQIVND (reference sequence). The CDR3 sequence is CASSTLLAGNNNEQFF. The CDR3 nucleotides read TGTGCCAGTAGTACCCTTCTGGCGGGGAACAACAATGAGCAGTTCTTC.

The chain joins TRBV2 to TRBJ1-2, with D unresolved. Germline CDR1 and CDR2: SNHLY and FYNNEI. This CDR3 spans 14 amino acids. V was clipped by 5 bases and J by 1 base, with 11 bases between them. The CDR3, as DNA: TGTGCCAGCAGTATACGGACGGATAACTATGGCTACACCTTC. Translation: CASSIRTDNYGYTF.

The chain recombines TRBV5-5 with TRBJ1-2; possibly TRBD1 for D (5 bases). CDR3 length: 14 residues. The germline V and J ends were trimmed by 4 bases and 5 bases, with 15 bases remaining between them. Germline V gives CDR1 SGHKS, CDR2 YYEKEE (reference sequence). In nucleotides, the CDR3 is TGTGCCAGCAGCCAGGGATTTGAGGGGTATGGCTACACCTTC. This codes for CASSQGFEGYGYTF.

J is TRBJ2-7 and V is TRBV28, with 8 bases identical to TRBD2. With V trimmed by 3 bases and J by 4 bases, 8 bases remained unmatched. The CDR3 totals 15 residues. Germline values: CDR1 MDHEN, CDR2 SYDVKM. In DNA form, the CDR3 reads TGTGCCAGCAGTTTCCGGGGGGGTGGCGATTACGAGCAGTACTTC. Translation gives CASSFRGGGDYEQYF.

The rearrangement uses TRBV20-1 and TRBJ2-3; 7 bases fit TRBD1. The CDR3 has 9 amino acids. V lost 8 bases and J lost 9; bases outside the gene matches: 2. CDR1 is DFQATT and CDR2 is SNEGSKA in the germline V gene (reference sequence). The CDR3 reads CSPQGTQYF. Written as DNA, the CDR3 is TGCAGTCCACAGGGGACGCAGTATTTT.

This chain connects TRBV28 to TRBJ1-5, with 7 bases that match TRBD1. Germline CDR1 and CDR2: MDHEN and SYDVKM. Trimming at V came to 8 bases and at J to 2 bases, leaving 6 bases not matched to a gene. This CDR3 has 14 residues. For the CDR3, the DNA is TGTGCCAGCGAGACAGGGAGCGGCAATCAGCCCCAGCATTTT. Its translation: CASETGSGNQPQHF.

This rearrangement joins TRBV24-1 to TRBJ2-2, with TRBD2 matching over 13 bases. This CDR3 is 17 amino acids long. Trimming removed 2 bases from V and 4 bases from J; junction bases left unmatched: 3. CDR1 is KGHDR, CDR2 SFDVKD, per germline. The CDR3 loop reads CATSDSTSGGATGELFF. The CDR3 DNA is TGTGCCACCAGTGATTCCACTAGCGGGGGGGCCACCGGGGAGCTGTTTTTT.

This sequence joins TRBV7-8 and TRBJ1-5, with D perhaps TRBD1 (6 bases). Trimming removed 2 bases at V and 1 base at J, with 9 bases between. The CDR3 covers 15 residues. From germline, CDR1 is SGHVS and CDR2 FQNEAQ. DNA for the CDR3: TGTGCCAGCAGCTTAAGGGGGGGGAGCAATCAGCCCCAGCATTTT. Amino acids: CASSLRGGSNQPQHF.

The chain combines TRBV18 with TRBJ2-2, with 7 bases lining up with TRBD2. Germline CDR1 reads KGHSH; CDR2 reads LQKENI. V was pared by 0 bases and J by 6 bases, with 1 base of the junction left unmatched. The CDR3 covers 14 residues. The CDR3 protein is CASSPPGGSGELFF. The CDR3 DNA reads TGTGCCAGCTCACCACCCGGGGGGTCCGGGGAGCTGTTTTTT.

The chain employs TRBV24-1 and TRBJ2-1; 11 bases map to TRBD2. The CDR3 covers 14 residues. The J segment lost 8 bases and the V segment lost 6 bases, leaving 5 bases of the junction unmatched. CDR1 is KGHDR, CDR2 SFDVKD, per germline. The CDR3 sequence: CATSTSGGTDEQFF. CDR3 DNA: TGTGCCACCAGTACTAGCGGGGGCACCGATGAGCAGTTCTTC.

The chain employs TRBV28 and TRBJ1-2, with 9 bases that match TRBD1. Looked up from germline, CDR1 is MDHEN and CDR2 is SYDVKM. J gave up 4 bases and V 2 bases, and 5 bases lay outside the gene matches. CDR3 length: 15 amino acids. The CDR3 DNA follows: TGTGCCAGCAGTTTAAGACAGGGGGGAGGCTATGGCTACACCTTC. Translation gives CASSLRQGGGYGYTF.

The chain is built from TRBV9 and TRBJ2-3; D gene uncertain. CDR1 is SGDLS, CDR2 YYNGEE, per germline. The CDR3 has 15 residues. V shed 2 bases and J shed 0 bases, with 10 bases lying between them. The DNA of the CDR3 is TGTGCCAGCAGCGTTTCTGGAACTAGCACAGATACGCAGTATTTT. Its translation is CASSVSGTSTDTQYF.

V usage is TRBV7-2 and J usage is TRBJ1-6; D is unresolved. This CDR3 is 16 amino acids long. CDR1 is SGHTA, CDR2 FQGNSA, per germline. V dropped 5 bases and J dropped 0 bases, with 11 bases sitting between them. CDR3 coding DNA: TGTGCCAGCAGCGCCTCCAGGAGCTCCTATAATTCACCCCTCCACTTT. Protein product: CASSASRSSYNSPLHF.

CDR3 nucleotides: TGTGCCAGCAGTGACCCAACTAGCGGGTTTACCTACGAGCAGTACTTC. Translation: CASSDPTSGFTYEQYF. This chain links TRBV2 with TRBJ2-7, with 9 bases that match TRBD2. V was pared by 3 bases and J by 2 bases, with 8 bases of the junction left unmatched. This CDR3 region has 16 residues. Germline V gene sequence: CDR1 SNHLY, CDR2 FYNNEI.

V is TRBV30 and J is TRBJ2-5; 7 bases align to TRBD1. The V segment lost 5 bases and the J segment 1 base; nucleotides outside the gene matches: 7. This CDR3 spans 14 amino acids. Germline assignment: CDR1 GTSNPN and CDR2 SVGIG (reference sequence). CDR3 region: CAWDRTGLQETQYF. For the CDR3, the DNA is TGTGCCTGGGACCGGACAGGCCTCCAAGAGACCCAGTACTTC. The full variable domain, in which reference TRBV30 and TRBJ2-5 provide the parts outside the CDR3, is SQTIHQWPATLVQPVGSPLSLECTVEGTSNPNLYWYRQAAGRGLQLLFYSVGIGQISSEVPQNLSASRPQDRQFILSSKKLLLSDSGFYLCAWDRTGLQETQYFGPGTRLLVL.

V usage is TRBV10-1 and J usage is TRBJ2-1; D is possibly TRBD2 (5 bases). From germline, CDR1 is WNHNN and CDR2 SYGVQD (reference sequence). This CDR3 comprises 16 residues. The V gene lost 2 bases and the J gene lost 3 bases, with 14 bases spanning the gap. CDR3 in DNA: TGCGCCAGCAGTGAGACCATGCGGGCCGACTACAATGAGCAGTTCTTC. Protein: CASSETMRADYNEQFF.

This chain connects TRBV5-1 to TRBJ1-1; a weak D match, TRBD1 (6 bases). V dropped 5 bases and J dropped 0 bases, with 17 bases sitting between them. From germline, CDR1 is SGHRS and CDR2 YFSETQ. CDR3 length equals 16 residues. In DNA, the CDR3 is TGCGCCAGCAGTTTGAATGGGGGGCAGCTGAACACTGAAGCTTTCTTT. Translated, it gives CASSLNGGQLNTEAFF.

This chain links TRBV10-3 with TRBJ1-1, with D possibly being TRBD1 (6 bases). The ends were cut back, 2 bases at V and 1 base at J, with 11 bases in the middle. The CDR3 consists of 15 residues. From germline, CDR1 is ENHRY and CDR2 SYGVKD. The CDR3 sequence: CAISETGQGNTEAFF. The CDR3, as DNA: TGTGCCATCAGTGAGACAGGGCAAGGGAACACTGAAGCTTTCTTT.